This TCR beta chain was sequenced in a study of spatial heterogeneity in lung cancer. Study information: Those follow-up PBMC samples that were available underwent sequencing, at a median interval of around 26 months following resection.

Time point specified: blood at routine non-recurrence follow-up after resection. Tumor, nontumor lung or frozen PBMC supplied whole RNA that was sequenced unsorted. Notes on the study in general: At resection, ubiquitous expanded tumor TCRs appeared in blood more than at follow-up.

Germline loops: CDR1 MNHEY, CDR2 SVGEGT. The V gene end was trimmed by 6 bases and the J gene end by 6 bases; junction bases not matched to a gene: 6. This CDR3 spans 13 amino acids. TCRdb called the 5' RACE reads again in MiXCR, with one record for every CDR3 protein. This table has about 16,000 distinct CDR3 sequences, approximately 6.8% appearing once. The sample holds many counts of this clonotype. Its antigen is still unknown. Sequenced material: PBMCs, taken at follow-up. The rearrangement joins TRBV6-2 or TRBV6-3 to TRBJ1-2; TRBD1 agrees at 8 bases. This receptor was obtained from a male donor with early-stage non-small cell lung cancer. The CDR3: CASSQGQGDGYTF. CDR3 DNA sequence: TGTGCCAGCAGCCAAGGACAGGGAGATGGCTACACCTTC.